Below are 27 T cell receptor beta chains sequenced from a single sample in a study of CD4 T cells in relation to SARS-CoV-2 and coronaviruses. Libraries were prepared by immunoSEQ multiplex PCR; TCRdb keeps only in-frame clonotypes and omits some of them. The table has more than 25,000 clones, 60% to 85% seen once; the top ten hold about 14%. Before the COVID-19 pandemic, during about 2011-2019, CD4+ T cells were taken from unexposed donors. The cells were cultured for about ten days before CD4+ T cells were isolated. These receptors are not linked to any known antigen. Sequenced material: CD4+ T cells from PBMCs, cultured in vitro. The receptors come from a human donor in good health.

This clone appeared once. In DNA form, the CDR3 reads TGTGCCAGCAGCGCCGCGGGGGGGCTGTATACGCAGTATTTT. This encodes CASSAAGGLYTQYF. The rearrangement links TRBV5-5 to TRBJ2-3; 9 bases line up with TRBD2. This CDR3 spans 14 amino acids. CDR1 is SGHKS, CDR2 YYEKEE, per germline (reference sequence). With V trimmed by 4 bases and J by 7 bases, 7 bases remained unmatched.

V gene TRBV2 combines with J gene TRBJ2-1; 14 bases line up with TRBD2. The CDR3 runs 13 residues. The ends lost 8 bases at V and 7 bases at J; junction bases unmatched: 1. Looked up from germline, CDR1 is SNHLY and CDR2 is FYNNEI. CDR3 DNA: TGTGCCAGCGGGACTAGCGGGAGAAATGAGCAGTTCTTC. It codes for CASGTSGRNEQFF.

The CDR3 region has the DNA TGTGCCAGCAGCTTAGGGACAGGGGACATTCAGTACTTC. Translated: CASSLGTGDIQYF. V and J are TRBV7-2 and TRBJ2-4, with 9 bases matching TRBD1. Germline loops: CDR1 SGHTA, CDR2 FQGNSA. V was pared by 1 base and J by 8 bases, with 0 bases of the junction left unmatched. The CDR3 runs 13 residues. Full variable domain (remainder filled in from reference TRBV7-2 and TRBJ2-4): GAGVSQSPSNKVTEKGKDVELRCDPISGHTALYWYRQSLGQGLEFLIYFQGNSAPDKSGLPSDRFSAERTGGSVSTLTIQRTQQEDSAVYLCASSLGTGDIQYFGAGTRLSVL.

This chain uses TRBV18 with TRBJ2-7, with 8 bases identical to TRBD2. CDR1 KGHSH and CDR2 LQKENI come from the germline V gene. CDR3 length equals 15 residues. Trimming at V came to 3 bases and at J to 2 bases, leaving 6 bases not matched to a gene. Here the CDR3 DNA reads TGTGCCAGCTCACCCGCCTCGGGAGGGACCTACGAGCAGTACTTC. Translated: CASSPASGGTYEQYF.

The chain is built from TRBV7-2 and TRBJ2-1; D is undetermined. With 1 base removed from V and 8 bases from J, the gap between germline ends came to 15 bases. This CDR3 region has 15 residues. From germline, CDR1 is SGHTA and CDR2 FQGNSA. The CDR3 nucleotides are TGTGCCAGCAGCTTAGGATTAATGACAATCGATGAGCAGTTCTTC. Protein product: CASSLGLMTIDEQFF. The full variable domain, its missing parts supplied by reference TRBV7-2 and TRBJ2-1, is GAGVSQSPSNKVTEKGKDVELRCDPISGHTALYWYRQSLGQGLEFLIYFQGNSAPDKSGLPSDRFSAERTGGSVSTLTIQRTQQEDSAVYLCASSLGLMTIDEQFFGPGTRLTVL.

The V and J genes are TRBV18 and TRBJ1-3; D remains ambiguous. The CDR3 extends over 20 amino acids. CDR1 and CDR2 from the germline V gene are KGHSH and LQKENI. V lost 3 bases, J lost 0 bases, and 24 bases lay in between. The CDR3 protein is CASSPPLLRPGPISGNTIYF. The CDR3 DNA reads TGTGCCAGCTCACCCCCTCTTCTCAGACCGGGCCCAATCTCTGGAAACACCATATATTTT.

The V and J genes are TRBV7-2 and TRBJ2-2; D is unresolved. V was shortened by 1 base and J by 4 bases, with 13 bases between the two germline ends. Germline V gives CDR1 SGHTA, CDR2 FQGNSA. The length of the CDR3 is 16 residues. The CDR3 sequence is CASSLEYPWGTGELFF. The CDR3, as DNA: TGTGCCAGCAGCTTAGAGTACCCGTGGGGCACCGGGGAGCTGTTTTTT.

This clone was detected only once. The chain combines TRBV6-5 with TRBJ2-3, with TRBD2 matching 8 bases. This CDR3 has 13 amino acids. From germline, CDR1 is MNHEY and CDR2 SVGAGI. Trimming at V came to 4 bases and at J to 10 bases, leaving 7 bases not matched to a gene. Here the CDR3 DNA reads TGTGCCAGCAGTTTAGCGGGGAGGAATGCGCAGTATTTT. It encodes CASSLAGRNAQYF.

As DNA, the CDR3 is TGTGCCAGCAGCTCGTTCTGGGACCCCGCTGGGAAGGATACGCAGTATTTT. Translation gives CASSSFWDPAGKDTQYF. The chain recombines TRBV7-6 with TRBJ2-3; D tentatively reads TRBD1 or TRBD2 (5 bases each). V was trimmed by 4 bases and J by 6 bases, leaving 23 bases between them. Germline assignment: CDR1 SGHVS and CDR2 FNYEAQ. The CDR3 consists of 17 residues.

This clone was found a few times. The chain couples TRBV18 to TRBJ1-1; 9 positions match TRBD1. The CDR3 runs 15 residues. The trim removed 4 bases at V and 5 bases at J, leaving 8 bases unmatched. CDR1 is KGHSH and CDR2 is LQKENI in the germline V gene. CDR3 DNA sequence: TGTGCCAGCTCACGAGGTCGGGACAGGGTGACTGAAGCTTTCTTT. Translation: CASSRGRDRVTEAFF.

The rearrangement links TRBV4-3 to TRBJ2-5; the match to TRBD2 covers 10 bases. This CDR3 is built from 17 residues. Germline values: CDR1 LGHNA, CDR2 YSLEER. V trimming: 1 base; J trimming: 2 bases; junction bases outside the gene matches: 7. CDR3 region: CASSQGAGGRIQETQYF. CDR3 DNA: TGCGCCAGCAGCCAAGGAGCGGGGGGGCGGATTCAAGAGACCCAGTACTTC.

V usage is TRBV19 and J usage is TRBJ1-5; 9 bases agree with TRBD1. The trim removed 7 bases at V and 5 bases at J, leaving 6 bases unmatched. The germline V gene encodes CDR1 LNHDA and CDR2 SQIVND (reference sequence). The CDR3 covers 14 residues. The CDR3 region has the DNA TGTGCCAGTATGCCGGGACAGGGTTATCAGCCCCAGCATTTT. As protein: CASMPGQGYQPQHF.

The chain joins TRBV18 to TRBJ1-1; a possible D gene is TRBD1 (5 bases). The CDR3 runs to 16 residues. The germline V gene has CDR1 KGHSH and CDR2 LQKENI. Trimming shortened V by 6 bases and J by 1 base, and 18 bases separated the two germline ends. The CDR3 DNA reads TGTGCCAGCTCCCGGATTGGACGGACACCGAACACTGAAGCTTTCTTT. Its protein is CASSRIGRTPNTEAFF.

The chain has TRBV5-4 and TRBJ1-3; TRBD1 matches at 11 bases. CDR3 size: 16 residues. CDR1 SGHNT and CDR2 YYREEE come from the germline V gene (reference sequence). Unmatched junction bases numbered 9, after V lost 6 bases and J lost 4 bases. CDR3 sequence reads: CASTGTGGSWGNTIYF. The CDR3, as DNA: TGTGCCAGCACCGGGACAGGGGGATCTTGGGGAAACACCATATATTTT.

Worth noting for this clone: The junction departs from the called germline gene at one end, perhaps through a read error. This chain links TRBV6-1 with TRBJ1-1; 8 positions match TRBD1. The CDR3 length is 17 residues. Germline CDR1 is MNHNS and CDR2 is SASEGT. This chain's CDR3 is CASSKAWDRNMNTEAFF. CDR3 sequence (DNA): TGTGCCAGCAGTAAAGCCTGGGACAGGAACATGAACACTGAAGCTTTCTTT.

The chain has TRBV10-3 and TRBJ1-1; D gene ambiguous. Germline V gives CDR1 ENHRY, CDR2 SYGVKD. CDR3 size: 12 residues. The V end lost 3 bases, the J end lost 3 bases, and 5 bases lay between the germline ends. DNA for the CDR3: TGTGCCATCAGTGACGGATACACTGAAGCTTTCTTT. It is translated as CAISDGYTEAFF.

The rearrangement uses TRBV5-1 and TRBJ2-3, with D possibly matching TRBD2 (6 bases). The length of the CDR3 is 16 residues. Trimming cost V 1 base and J 0 bases, with 12 bases left between them. Germline V lookup: CDR1 SGHRS, CDR2 YFSETQ. CDR3 DNA sequence: TGCGCCAGCAGCTTGAATGAGGCGGGAAGCACAGATACGCAGTATTTT. Residues: CASSLNEAGSTDTQYF.

The V gene is TRBV29-1, the J gene TRBJ1-1, with 9 bases identical to TRBD1. This CDR3 comprises 14 residues. After removal of 3 bases from V and 1 base from J, the junction contained 3 bases not matched to a gene. CDR1 SQVTM and CDR2 ANQGSEA come from the germline V gene. The CDR3 here is CSVDRGQGNTEAFF. As DNA, the CDR3 is TGCAGCGTTGATAGGGGACAGGGGAACACTGAAGCTTTCTTT.

V is TRBV5-1 and J is TRBJ1-2; D is perhaps TRBD1 (5 bases). The CDR3 sequence is 15 residues long. Germline CDR1 and CDR2: SGHRS and YFSETQ. Trimming removed 3 bases at V and 7 bases at J, with 19 bases between. The CDR3 bases are TGCGCCAGCAGCTCACAGAGGACGGTGCAGGGTGGCTACACCTTC. Its protein product is CASSSQRTVQGGYTF.

The V gene is TRBV4-2, the J gene TRBJ1-4; D is possibly TRBD1 (5 bases). Trimming left V 4 bases short and J 2 bases short, with 17 bases between. The CDR3 contains 17 residues. Germline V CDR1 and CDR2: LGHNA, YNFKEQ. The CDR3 loop reads CASSPRDSRATNEKLFF. DNA for the CDR3: TGTGCCAGCAGCCCCAGGGACTCTAGGGCTACTAATGAAAAACTGTTTTTT.

The V gene is TRBV4-1, the J gene TRBJ2-7, with 8 bases that match TRBD2. The CDR3 runs to 16 residues. The germline CDR1 and CDR2 sequences are MGHRA and YSYEKL. J gave up 0 bases and V 0 bases, and 4 bases lay outside the gene matches. Here the CDR3 DNA reads TGCGCCAGCAGCCAAGATGAAGCGGGGGCCTCCTACGAGCAGTACTTC. Amino acids: CASSQDEAGASYEQYF.

The gene calls are TRBV27 and TRBJ2-3; 13 nucleotides agree with TRBD2. CDR3 size: 17 residues. V gave up 3 bases and J gave up 3 bases; unmatched junction bases: 6. Germline V gene data show CDR1 as MNHEY and CDR2 as SMNVEV (reference sequence). The CDR3 region is CASSFLTSGGDTDTQYF. The CDR3 DNA sequence: TGTGCCAGCAGTTTCCTCACTAGCGGGGGGGATACAGATACGCAGTATTTT.

This chain connects TRBV4-2 to TRBJ2-3; 8 nucleotides align to TRBD1. The CDR3 is made up of 15 amino acids. The V gene end was trimmed by 2 bases and the J gene end by 8 bases; junction bases not matched to a gene: 9. Germline values: CDR1 LGHNA, CDR2 YNFKEQ. In nucleotides, the CDR3 is TGTGCCAGCAGCCAATGGAGCTCAGGGGGCGGTACGCAGTATTTT. Translation: CASSQWSSGGGTQYF.

This CDR3 is CASSLGVGDYEQYF. CDR3 DNA sequence: TGTGCCAGCAGCTTGGGGGTAGGGGACTACGAGCAGTACTTC. This chain uses TRBV7-2 with TRBJ2-7, with D tentatively TRBD1 or TRBD2 (5 bases each). Germline CDR1 SGHTA, CDR2 FQGNSA. The length of the CDR3 is 14 residues. V lost 3 bases to trimming and J lost 3 bases, with 12 bases between them.

This chain connects TRBV5-5 to TRBJ2-3, with TRBD1 matching 7 bases. V trimming: 3 bases; J trimming: 4 bases; junction bases outside the gene matches: 5. CDR1 and CDR2 (germline): SGHKS, YYEKEE (reference sequence). This CDR3 spans 14 amino acids. The CDR3 is CASSSRQGPDTQYF. As DNA, the CDR3 is TGTGCCAGCAGCTCTCGACAGGGCCCAGATACGCAGTATTTT.

The gene calls are TRBV6-5 and TRBJ1-1; D is undetermined. Trimming took 0 bases from V and 5 from J, leaving 13 bases between them. The V gene's germline CDR1 is MNHEY and CDR2 SVGAGI. The CDR3 covers 15 residues. The CDR3 sequence: CASSYSREGGTEAFF. CDR3 sequence (DNA): TGTGCCAGCAGTTACTCGAGAGAAGGAGGTACTGAAGCTTTCTTT.

This chain links TRBV18 with TRBJ2-3, with D unresolved. The CDR3 has 12 residues. Germline CDR1 and CDR2: KGHSH and LQKENI. The V end was cut by 2 bases, the J end by 3 bases, with 3 bases between. CDR3 residues: CASSPYTDTQYF. CDR3 nucleotide sequence: TGTGCCAGCTCACCATATACAGATACGCAGTATTTT. Full variable domain (rest looked up from reference TRBV18 and TRBJ2-3): NAGVMQNPRHLVRRRGQEARLRCSPMKGHSHVYWYRQLPEEGLKFMVYLQKENIIDESGMPKERFSAEFPKEGPSILRIQQVVRGDSAAYFCASSPYTDTQYFGPGTRLTVL.